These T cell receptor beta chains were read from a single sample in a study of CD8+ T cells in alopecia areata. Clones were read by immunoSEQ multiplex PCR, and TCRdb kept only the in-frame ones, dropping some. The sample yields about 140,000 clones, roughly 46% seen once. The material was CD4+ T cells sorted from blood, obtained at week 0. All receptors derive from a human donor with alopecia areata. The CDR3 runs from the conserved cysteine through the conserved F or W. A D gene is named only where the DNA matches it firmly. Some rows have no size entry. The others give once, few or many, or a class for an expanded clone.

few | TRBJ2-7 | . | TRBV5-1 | TGCGCCAGCAGCTTGAGCGGCGTATCCTACGAGCAGTACTTC | CASSLSGVSYEQYF
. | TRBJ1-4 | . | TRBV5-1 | TGCGCCAGCAGCCCCTCGTGGACTGATGAAAAACTGTTTTTT | CASSPSWTDEKLFF
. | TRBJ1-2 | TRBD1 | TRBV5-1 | TGCGCCAGCAGCGACAGGGGCGGCAACTATGGCTACACCTTC | CASSDRGGNYGYTF
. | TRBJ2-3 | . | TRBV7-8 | TGTGCCAGCAGCTTTAGCGACCGAGATACGCAGTATTTT | CASSFSDRDTQYF
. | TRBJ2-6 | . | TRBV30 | TGTGCCTGGATACGCCCGGCCAACGTCCTGACTTTC | CAWIRPANVLTF
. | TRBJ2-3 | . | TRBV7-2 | TGTGCCAGCAGCTTACAAGAGTCAGATACGCAGTATTTT | CASSLQESDTQYF
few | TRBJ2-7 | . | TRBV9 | TGTGCCAGCAGGGCCTCGTACAGGGCGCTATCCTACGAGCAGTACTTC | CASRASYRALSYEQYF
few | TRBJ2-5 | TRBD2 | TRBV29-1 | TGCAGCGCTCTAGGACTGGGACTCGGGGGGGCCCAGTACTTC | CSALGLGLGGAQYF
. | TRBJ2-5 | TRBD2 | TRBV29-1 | TGCAGCGTTGGGGATTGGGGGACTAGCCCAATAGAGTACTTC | CSVGDWGTSPIEYF
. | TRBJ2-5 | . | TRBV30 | TGTGCCTGGACAAATCCGGGCCTAACAGAGACCCAGTACTTC | CAWTNPGLTETQYF
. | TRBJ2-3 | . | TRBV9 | TGTGCCAGCAGCGACCTTCAAACAGATACGCAGTATTTT | CASSDLQTDTQYF
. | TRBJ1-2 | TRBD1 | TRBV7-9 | TGTGCCAGCAGTCCTCGGGACAGTGAGGGCTACACCTTC | CASSPRDSEGYTF
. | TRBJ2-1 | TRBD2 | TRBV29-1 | TGCAGCGTTTCTAGCGGGAGAGGCAATGAGCAGTTCTTC | CSVSSGRGNEQFF
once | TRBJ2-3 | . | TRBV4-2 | TGTGCCAGCAGCCAAGGTTGGGGGGATACGCAGTATTTT | CASSQGWGDTQYF
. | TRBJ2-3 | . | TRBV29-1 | TGCAGCGTTAGGCGGGGTACAGATACGCAGTATTTT | CSVRRGTDTQYF
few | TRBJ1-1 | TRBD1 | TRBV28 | TGTGCCAGCAGTTTATCAGGGACAGGGGGAGGAAGAACTGAAGCTTTCTTT | CASSLSGTGGGRTEAFF
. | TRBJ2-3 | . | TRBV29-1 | TGCAGCGTTGAAATCTCAGGCCCCGATACGCAGTATTTT | CSVEISGPDTQYF
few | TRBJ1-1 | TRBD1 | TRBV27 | TGTGCCAGCAAGGACAGGGTGGGCACTGAAGCTTTCTTT | CASKDRVGTEAFF
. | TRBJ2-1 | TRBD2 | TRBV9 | TGTGCCAGCAGCGTATCAAGCGGGAGCTCTGGTAACAATGAGCAGTTCTTC | CASSVSSGSSGNNEQFF
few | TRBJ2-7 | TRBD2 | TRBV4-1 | TGCGCCAGCAGCCAACCTAGCGGGAGAGCCTACGAGCAGTACTTC | CASSQPSGRAYEQYF
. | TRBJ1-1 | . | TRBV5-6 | TGTGCCAGCAGCCCTAGGGTGAGGAGGAACACTGAAGCTTTCTTT | CASSPRVRRNTEAFF
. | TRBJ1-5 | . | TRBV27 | TGTGCCAGCAGTTTGACCCGGTACGGCAATCAGCCCCAGCATTTT | CASSLTRYGNQPQHF
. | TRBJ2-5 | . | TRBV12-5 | TGTGCTAGTGGTTTGGCCGGCAGGCGGACCCAGTACTTC | CASGLAGRRTQYF
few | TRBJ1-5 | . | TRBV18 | TGTGCCAGCTCACCAACGGGGGGGGGCTATAGCAATCAGCCCCAGCATTTT | CASSPTGGGYSNQPQHF
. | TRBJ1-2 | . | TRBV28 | TGTGCCATCTCCCTCCAGACCAACTATGGCTACACCTTC | CAISLQTNYGYTF
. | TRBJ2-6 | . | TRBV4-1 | TGCGCCAGCAGCCAAGAACCCGGGGCCAACGTCCTGACTTTC | CASSQEPGANVLTF
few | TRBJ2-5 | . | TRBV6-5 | TGTGCCAGCAGTTACTCGTTCGGGAGCCAAGAGACCCAGTACTTC | CASSYSFGSQETQYF
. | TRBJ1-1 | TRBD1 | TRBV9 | TGTGCCAGCAGCGCCAACGACCTGACAGGGGGTCGGAACACTGAAGCTTTCTTT | CASSANDLTGGRNTEAFF
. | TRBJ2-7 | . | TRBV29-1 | TGCAGCGTTGCCTACAGGCCGTCCTACGAGCAGTACTTC | CSVAYRPSYEQYF
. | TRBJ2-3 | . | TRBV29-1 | TGCAGCTTCCTAACCGGAGATACGCAGTATTTT | CSFLTGDTQYF
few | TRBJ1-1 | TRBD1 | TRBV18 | TGTGCCAGCTCAGCCCGACAGGGGATAAACACTGAAGCTTTCTTT | CASSARQGINTEAFF
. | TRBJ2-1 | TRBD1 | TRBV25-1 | TGTGCCAGTGACACGCGGGACAGGGTTCACAATGAGCAGTTCTTC | CASDTRDRVHNEQFF
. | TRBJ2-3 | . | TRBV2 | TGTGCCAGCAGTGGTGAGCTTGCAGATACGCAGTATTTT | CASSGELADTQYF
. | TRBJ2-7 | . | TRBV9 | TGTGCCAGCAGCTCCCGTCCCTTGGGGGAGCAGTACTTC | CASSSRPLGEQYF
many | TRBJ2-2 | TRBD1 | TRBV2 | TGTGCCAGCAGGGCTGGACAGGGGACCGGGGAGCTGTTTTTT | CASRAGQGTGELFF
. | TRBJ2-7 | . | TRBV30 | TGTGCCTGGAGCGATCAGGGGCCAGCCTACGAGCAGTACTTC | CAWSDQGPAYEQYF
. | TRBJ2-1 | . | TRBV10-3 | TGTGCCATCAGTGAGTCTGGGGGGAACAATGAGCAGTTCTTC | CAISESGGNNEQFF
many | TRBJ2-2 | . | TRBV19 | TGTGCCAGTAGCGGGGAAGTCGGGGAGCTGTTTTTT | CASSGEVGELFF